Shown below are 16 T cell receptor beta chains from a single sample sequenced in a study of brain T cells in children with intractable seizures. Measured with immunoSEQ multiplex PCR; TCRdb has only the in-frame clones, and not every one. The top ten clones hold roughly 24% of a sample with about 80,000 clones, roughly 89% of them seen once. Material: peripheral blood, obtained at surgery. These receptors all come from a girl under 10 years old with Rasmussen encephalitis and intractable seizures.

The chain has TRBV27 and TRBJ1-1; 8 bases agree with TRBD1. The ends lost 5 bases at V and 3 bases at J; junction bases unmatched: 8. The germline gives CDR1 MNHEY, CDR2 SMNVEV (reference sequence). The CDR3 has 15 amino acids. The CDR3 is CASSERTGRDTEAFF. Written as DNA, the CDR3 is TGTGCCAGCAGTGAGAGGACAGGGAGGGACACTGAAGCTTTCTTT.

With respect to this clone: The junction differs from germline at one of its ends, possibly a read error. This chain uses TRBV2 with TRBJ2-7; maybe TRBD2 (6 bases). The CDR3 has 16 residues. The germline V gene has CDR1 SNHLY and CDR2 FYNNEI. CDR3: CASREDGRLSSYEQYF. The CDR3 DNA is TGTGCCAGCAGAGAAGACGGGAGACTAAGCTCCTACGAGCAGTACTTC.

The rearrangement joins TRBV30 to TRBJ1-5; D is uncertain. The CDR3 consists of 14 residues. CDR1 and CDR2 from the germline V gene are GTSNPN and SVGIG (reference sequence). Trimming took off 2 bases at V and 0 bases at J, with 8 bases between the two ends. The CDR3 nucleotides read TGTGCCTGGAGTATCGGGTCTAGCAATCAGCCCCAGCATTTT. Translated, it gives CAWSIGSSNQPQHF. Supplemented by reference TRBV30 and TRBJ1-5, the full variable domain reads SQTIHQWPATLVQPVGSPLSLECTVEGTSNPNLYWYRQAAGRGLQLLFYSVGIGQISSEVPQNLSASRPQDRQFILSSKKLLLSDSGFYLCAWSIGSSNQPQHFGDGTRLSIL.

This chain links TRBV1 with TRBJ2-5; the listed D gene, TRBD2, was not tested against the DNA. TRBV1 is flagged as a pseudogene. The CDR3 loop spans 15 amino acids. CDR3 in DNA: TGCACCAGCAGCCAGAAGCGGATCCAAGAGATGGCCCAGTACTTC. Amino acid sequence: CTSSQKRIQEMAQYF.

The chain carries TRBV19 and TRBJ1-1, with D perhaps matching TRBD1 (6 bases). This CDR3 comprises 14 residues. Per the germline V gene, CDR1 is LNHDA and CDR2 is SQIVND (reference sequence). The ends were cut back, 5 bases at V and 2 bases at J, with 12 bases in the middle. CDR3 DNA: TGTGCCAGTAGTTCAAGGGGGATCAACACTGAAGCTTTCTTT. Translating gives CASSSRGINTEAFF.

This clone has at least ten counts. The V gene is TRBV4-1, the J gene TRBJ2-2, with a tentative D call TRBD2 (6 bases). The V and J ends lost 0 bases and 8 bases respectively, with 22 bases between them. Germline lookup yields CDR1 MGHRA and CDR2 YSYEKL. CDR3 length: 18 amino acids. The DNA for the CDR3 is TGCGCCAGCAGCCAAGAGGAGGGTGCCCTAGCTCTCGGGGGGGAGCTGTTTTTT. Encoded protein: CASSQEEGALALGGELFF.

V usage is TRBV10-3 and J usage is TRBJ2-1, with 14 bases lining up with TRBD2. Germline CDR1 is ENHRY and CDR2 is SYGVKD. The V gene end was trimmed by 7 bases and the J gene end by 0 bases; junction bases not matched to a gene: 14. The CDR3 runs to 20 residues. The CDR3 DNA is TGTGCCATCAAGCGGGGGACTAGCGGGAGCCAGGGGGGCTCCTACAATGAGCAGTTCTTC. Translated, it gives CAIKRGTSGSQGGSYNEQFF.

Here the CDR3 DNA reads TGTGCCTGGAAGACACAGGGGGTTGGGGGCTACACCTTC. Translation: CAWKTQGVGGYTF. This rearrangement joins TRBV30 to TRBJ1-2; 8 bases are a match to TRBD1. V lost 4 bases to trimming and J lost 8 bases; unmatched junction nucleotides: 9. The CDR3 runs 13 residues. Germline-derived CDR1 and CDR2 are GTSNPN and SVGIG (reference sequence).

The chain has TRBV25-1 and TRBJ1-1; no clear D gene. Trimming cost V 4 bases and J 4 bases, with 4 bases left between them. Germline V gene lookup returns CDR1 MGHDK and CDR2 SYGVNS. The CDR3 loop spans 11 amino acids. The chain's CDR3 is CASSGSTEAFF. CDR3 sequence (DNA): TGTGCCAGCAGTGGGAGCACTGAAGCTTTCTTT.

The rearrangement joins TRBV28 to TRBJ2-7, with D perhaps matching TRBD1 (6 bases). The CDR3 runs 12 residues. V lost 6 bases, J lost 6 bases, and 12 bases lay in between. Germline V gene sequence: CDR1 MDHEN, CDR2 SYDVKM. CDR3 DNA sequence: TGTGCCAGCAGCTACAGGGTAGGCGAGCAGTACTTC. It is translated as CASSYRVGEQYF. The variable domain in full, completed from reference TRBV28 and TRBJ2-7, reads DVKVTQSSRYLVKRTGEKVFLECVQDMDHENMFWYRQDPGLGLRLIYFSYDVKMKEKGDIPEGYSVSREKKERFSLILESASTNQTSMYLCASSYRVGEQYFGPGTRLTVT.

This chain joins TRBV5-4 and TRBJ2-4, with 10 bases fitting TRBD2. The junction had 15 bases not matched to a gene; V was cut back by 4 bases and J by 11 bases. This CDR3 comprises 16 residues. Germline assignment: CDR1 SGHNT and CDR2 YYREEE (reference sequence). This chain's CDR3 is CASSPLGGLANTLQYF. The CDR3 nucleotides read TGTGCCAGCAGCCCCCTAGGGGGACTAGCGAATACCCTTCAGTACTTC.

The CDR3 sequence: CASSQGDLRDEQYF. CDR3 coding DNA: TGCGCCAGCAGCCAAGGGGATCTCAGGGACGAGCAGTACTTC. V gene TRBV4-1 combines with J gene TRBJ2-7; the D gene is possibly TRBD1 (5 bases). This CDR3 contains 14 residues. Germline CDR1 reads MGHRA; CDR2 reads YSYEKL. V lost 1 base, J lost 5 bases, and 12 bases lay in between.

The chain employs TRBV4-1 and TRBJ1-2; 11 bases align to TRBD1. CDR1 is MGHRA and CDR2 is YSYEKL in the germline V gene. The junction had 4 bases not matched to a gene; V was cut back by 3 bases and J by 4 bases. The CDR3 covers 15 residues. In nucleotides, the CDR3 is TGCGCCAGCAGCCAGACCGGGACAGGGGGCTATGGCTACACCTTC. This gives the protein CASSQTGTGGYGYTF.

J is TRBJ2-7 and V is TRBV28; maybe TRBD1 (5 bases). The CDR3 is 12 residues long. Trimming removed 10 bases at V and 0 bases at J, with 10 bases between. Looked up from germline, CDR1 is MDHEN and CDR2 is SYDVKM. CDR3 DNA: TGTGCCACCGGACAAAGCTCCTACGAGCAGTACTTC. Translation gives CATGQSSYEQYF.

The chain is built from TRBV16 and TRBJ1-2; TRBD1 aligns across 7 bases. The CDR3 spans 16 residues. V dropped 0 bases and J dropped 2; count of bases not matched to a gene: 6. Germline V gene lookup returns CDR1 KGHSY and CDR2 FQNENV. The CDR3 nucleotides read TGTGCCAGCAGCCAATCCTGGGCAGGGGGAAACTATGGCTACACCTTC. The encoded protein is CASSQSWAGGNYGYTF.

The chain joins TRBV10-1 to TRBJ2-3; 7 bases line up with TRBD2. V shed 4 bases, J shed 5 bases, and the junction held 30 bases outside the gene matches. Germline V gives CDR1 WNHNN, CDR2 SYGVQD (reference sequence). This CDR3 is built from 22 residues. The CDR3 bases are TGCGCCAGCAGTGGAATCCGACTAGCCGTCGGGAGTCCGGTATTTGATTTAGATACGCAGTATTTT. It translates to CASSGIRLAVGSPVFDLDTQYF.